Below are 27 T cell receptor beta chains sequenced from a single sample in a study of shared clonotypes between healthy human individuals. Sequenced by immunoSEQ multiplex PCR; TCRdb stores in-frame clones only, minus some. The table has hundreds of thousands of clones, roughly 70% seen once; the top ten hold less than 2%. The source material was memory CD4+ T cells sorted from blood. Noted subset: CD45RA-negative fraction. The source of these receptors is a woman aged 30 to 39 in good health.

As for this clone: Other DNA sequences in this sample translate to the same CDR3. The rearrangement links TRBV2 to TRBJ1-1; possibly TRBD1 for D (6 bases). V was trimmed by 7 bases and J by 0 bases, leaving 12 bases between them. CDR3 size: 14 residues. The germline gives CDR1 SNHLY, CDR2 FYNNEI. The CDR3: CASTETGMNTEAFF. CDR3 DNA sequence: TGTGCCAGCACTGAGACAGGAATGAACACTGAAGCTTTCTTT.

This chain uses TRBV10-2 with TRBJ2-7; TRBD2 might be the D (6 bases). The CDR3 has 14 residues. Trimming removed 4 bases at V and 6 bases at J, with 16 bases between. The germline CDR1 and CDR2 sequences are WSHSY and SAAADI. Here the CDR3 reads CASSGPAEGTEQYF. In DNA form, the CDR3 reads TGCGCCAGCAGTGGCCCGGCGGAGGGTACCGAGCAGTACTTC.

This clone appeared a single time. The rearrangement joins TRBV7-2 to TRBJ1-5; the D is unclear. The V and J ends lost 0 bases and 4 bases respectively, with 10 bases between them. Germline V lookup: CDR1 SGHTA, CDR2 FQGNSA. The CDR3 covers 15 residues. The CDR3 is CASSLAAGLNQPQHF. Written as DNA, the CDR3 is TGTGCCAGCAGCTTAGCGGCGGGGTTGAATCAGCCCCAGCATTTT. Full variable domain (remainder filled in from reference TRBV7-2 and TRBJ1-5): GAGVSQSPSNKVTEKGKDVELRCDPISGHTALYWYRQSLGQGLEFLIYFQGNSAPDKSGLPSDRFSAERTGGSVSTLTIQRTQQEDSAVYLCASSLAAGLNQPQHFGDGTRLSIL.

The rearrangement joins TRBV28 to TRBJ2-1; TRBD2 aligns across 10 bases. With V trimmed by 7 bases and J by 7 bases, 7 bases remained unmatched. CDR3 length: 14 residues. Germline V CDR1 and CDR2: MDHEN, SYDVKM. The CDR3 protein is CASTEGLAHNEQFF. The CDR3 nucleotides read TGTGCCAGCACCGAGGGACTAGCGCATAATGAGCAGTTCTTC.

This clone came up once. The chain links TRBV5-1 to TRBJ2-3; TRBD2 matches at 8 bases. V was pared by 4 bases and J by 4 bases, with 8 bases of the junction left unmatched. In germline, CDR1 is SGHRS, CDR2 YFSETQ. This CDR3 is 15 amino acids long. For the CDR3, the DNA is TGCGCCAGCAGCGGGACCACTAGCGGCGCAGATACGCAGTATTTT. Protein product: CASSGTTSGADTQYF.

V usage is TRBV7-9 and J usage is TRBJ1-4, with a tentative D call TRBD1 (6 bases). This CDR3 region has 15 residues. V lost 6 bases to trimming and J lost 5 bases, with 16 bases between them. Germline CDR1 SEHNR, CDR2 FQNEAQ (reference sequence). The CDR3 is CASSFDRNNNEKLFF. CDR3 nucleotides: TGTGCCAGCAGTTTCGACAGGAATAACAATGAAAAACTGTTTTTT.

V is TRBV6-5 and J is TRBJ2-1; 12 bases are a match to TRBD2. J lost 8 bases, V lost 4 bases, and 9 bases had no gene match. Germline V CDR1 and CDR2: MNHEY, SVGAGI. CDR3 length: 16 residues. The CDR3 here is CASSSRTSGNVHEQFF. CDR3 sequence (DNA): TGTGCCAGCAGTTCGAGGACTAGCGGGAATGTCCATGAGCAGTTCTTC.

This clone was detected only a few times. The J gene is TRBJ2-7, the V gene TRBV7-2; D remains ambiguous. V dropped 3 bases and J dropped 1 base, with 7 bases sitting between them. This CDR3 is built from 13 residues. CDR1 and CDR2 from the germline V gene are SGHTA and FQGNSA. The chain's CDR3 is CASSLGLSYEQYF. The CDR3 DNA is TGTGCCAGCAGCTTGGGATTATCCTACGAGCAGTACTTC.

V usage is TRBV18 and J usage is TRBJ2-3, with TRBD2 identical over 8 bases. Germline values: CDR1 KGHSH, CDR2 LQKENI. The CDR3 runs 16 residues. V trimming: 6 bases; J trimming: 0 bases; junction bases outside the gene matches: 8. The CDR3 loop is CASSDSGSYSTDTQYF. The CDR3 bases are TGTGCCAGCTCCGACAGCGGGAGCTATAGCACAGATACGCAGTATTTT.

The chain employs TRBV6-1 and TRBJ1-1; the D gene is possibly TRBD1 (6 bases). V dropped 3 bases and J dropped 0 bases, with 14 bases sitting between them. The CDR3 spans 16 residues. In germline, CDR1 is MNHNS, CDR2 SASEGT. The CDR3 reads CASSDVQGIVNTEAFF. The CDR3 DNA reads TGTGCCAGCAGTGATGTACAGGGTATCGTGAACACTGAAGCTTTCTTT.

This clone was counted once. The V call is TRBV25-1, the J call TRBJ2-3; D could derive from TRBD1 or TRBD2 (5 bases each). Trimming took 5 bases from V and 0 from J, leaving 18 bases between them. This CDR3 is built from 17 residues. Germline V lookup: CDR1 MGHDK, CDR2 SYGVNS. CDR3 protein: CASSKPRDGKSTDTQYF. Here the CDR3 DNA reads TGTGCCAGCAGTAAGCCCCGGGACGGAAAAAGCACAGATACGCAGTATTTT. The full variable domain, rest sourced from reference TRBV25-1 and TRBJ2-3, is EADIYQTPRYLVIGTGKKITLECSQTMGHDKMYWYQQDPGMELHLIHYSYGVNSTEKGDLSSESTVSRIRTEHFPLTLESARPSHTSQYLCASSKPRDGKSTDTQYFGPGTRLTVL.

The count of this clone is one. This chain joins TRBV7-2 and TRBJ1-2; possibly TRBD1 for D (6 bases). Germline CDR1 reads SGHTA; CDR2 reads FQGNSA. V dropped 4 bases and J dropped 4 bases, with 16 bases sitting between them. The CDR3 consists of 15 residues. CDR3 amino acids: CASSSQGYGVYGYTF. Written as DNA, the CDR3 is TGTGCCAGCAGCTCCCAGGGGTACGGGGTCTATGGCTACACCTTC.

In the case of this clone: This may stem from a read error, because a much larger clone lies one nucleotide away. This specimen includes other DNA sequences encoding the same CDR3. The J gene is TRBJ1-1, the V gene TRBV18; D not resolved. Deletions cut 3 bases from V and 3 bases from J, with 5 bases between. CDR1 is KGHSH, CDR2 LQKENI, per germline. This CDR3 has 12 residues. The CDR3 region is CASSPGDTEAFF. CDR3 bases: TGTGCCAGCTCACCCGGAGACACTGAAGCTTTCTTT. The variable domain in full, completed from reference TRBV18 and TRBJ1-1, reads NAGVMQNPRHLVRRRGQEARLRCSPMKGHSHVYWYRQLPEEGLKFMVYLQKENIIDESGMPKERFSAEFPKEGPSILRIQQVVRGDSAAYFCASSPGDTEAFFGQGTRLTVV.

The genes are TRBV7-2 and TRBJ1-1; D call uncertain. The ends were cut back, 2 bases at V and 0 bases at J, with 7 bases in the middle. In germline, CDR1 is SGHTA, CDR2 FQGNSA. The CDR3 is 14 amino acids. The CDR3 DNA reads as TGTGCCAGCAGCTTATCCGTGATGAACACTGAAGCTTTCTTT. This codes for CASSLSVMNTEAFF.

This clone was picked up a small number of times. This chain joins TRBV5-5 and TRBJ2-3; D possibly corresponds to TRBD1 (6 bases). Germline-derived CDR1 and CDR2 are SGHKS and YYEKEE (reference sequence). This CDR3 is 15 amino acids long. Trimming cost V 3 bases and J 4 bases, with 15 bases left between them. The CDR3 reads CASSSALSGADTQYF. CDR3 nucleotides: TGTGCCAGCAGCTCCGCACTTTCAGGGGCAGATACGCAGTATTTT.

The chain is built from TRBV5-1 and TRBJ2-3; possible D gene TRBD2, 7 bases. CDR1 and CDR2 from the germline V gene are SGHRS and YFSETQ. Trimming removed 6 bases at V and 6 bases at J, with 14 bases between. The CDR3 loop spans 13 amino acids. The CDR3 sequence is CASKTGGMDTQYF. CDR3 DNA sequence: TGCGCCAGCAAAACGGGGGGCATGGATACGCAGTATTTT.

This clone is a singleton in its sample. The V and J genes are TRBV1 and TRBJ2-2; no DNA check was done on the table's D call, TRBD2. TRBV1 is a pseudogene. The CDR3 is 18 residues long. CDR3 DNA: TGCACCAGCAGACCTCCCGCCGGGACTAGCGGGAACACCGGGGAGCTGTTTTTT. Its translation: CTSRPPAGTSGNTGELFF.

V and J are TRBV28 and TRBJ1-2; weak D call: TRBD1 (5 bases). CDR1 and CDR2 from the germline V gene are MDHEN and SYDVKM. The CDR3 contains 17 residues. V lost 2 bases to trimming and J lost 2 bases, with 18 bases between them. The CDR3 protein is CASSLGSRGATNYGYTF. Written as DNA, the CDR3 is TGTGCCAGCAGTTTAGGCTCCCGAGGGGCGACCAACTATGGCTACACCTTC.

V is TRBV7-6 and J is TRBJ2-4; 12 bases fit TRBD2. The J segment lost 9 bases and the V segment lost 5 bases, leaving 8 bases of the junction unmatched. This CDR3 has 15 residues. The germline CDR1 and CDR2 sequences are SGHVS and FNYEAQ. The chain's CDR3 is CASSPTTSGSAIQYF. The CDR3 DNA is TGTGCCAGCAGCCCAACGACTAGCGGGAGTGCCATTCAGTACTTC.

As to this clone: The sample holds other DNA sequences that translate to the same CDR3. CDR3 region: CASSTGQGTNEKLFF. In DNA form, the CDR3 reads TGCGCCAGCAGCACTGGACAGGGGACTAATGAAAAACTGTTTTTT. The gene calls are TRBV5-1 and TRBJ1-4; TRBD1 matches at 9 bases. Trimming removed 4 bases from V and 2 bases from J; junction bases left unmatched: 3. This CDR3 is 15 amino acids long. The V gene's germline CDR1 is SGHRS and CDR2 YFSETQ.

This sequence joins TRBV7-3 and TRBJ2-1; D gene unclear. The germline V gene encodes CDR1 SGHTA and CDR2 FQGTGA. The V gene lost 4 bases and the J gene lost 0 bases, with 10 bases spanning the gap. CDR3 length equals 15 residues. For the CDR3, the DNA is TGTGCCAGCAGCTCACAAGGGCACTCCTACAATGAGCAGTTCTTC. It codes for CASSSQGHSYNEQFF.

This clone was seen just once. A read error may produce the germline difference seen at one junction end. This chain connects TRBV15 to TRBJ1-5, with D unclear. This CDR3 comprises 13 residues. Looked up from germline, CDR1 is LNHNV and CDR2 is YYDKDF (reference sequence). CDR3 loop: CATSINSNQSQHF. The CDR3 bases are TGTGCCACCAGCATTAATAGCAATCAGTCCCAGCATTTT.

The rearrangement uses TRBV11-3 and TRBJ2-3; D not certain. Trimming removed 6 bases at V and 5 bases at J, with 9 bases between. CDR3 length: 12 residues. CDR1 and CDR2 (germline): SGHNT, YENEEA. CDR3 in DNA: TGTGCCAGCAGTATCGGCGGAGATACGCAGTATTTT. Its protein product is CASSIGGDTQYF.

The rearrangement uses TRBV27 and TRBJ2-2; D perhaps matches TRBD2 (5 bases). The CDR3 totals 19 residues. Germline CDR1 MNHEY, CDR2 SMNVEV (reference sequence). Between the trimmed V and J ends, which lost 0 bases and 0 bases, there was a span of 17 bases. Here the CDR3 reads CASSLSPPSRSANTGELFF. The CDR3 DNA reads TGTGCCAGCAGTTTATCCCCACCTAGCCGATCCGCGAACACCGGGGAGCTGTTTTTT.

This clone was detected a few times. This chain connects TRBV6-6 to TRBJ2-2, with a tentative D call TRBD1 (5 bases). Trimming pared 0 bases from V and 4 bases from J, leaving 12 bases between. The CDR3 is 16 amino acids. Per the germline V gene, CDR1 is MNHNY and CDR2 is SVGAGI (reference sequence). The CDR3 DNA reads TGTGCCAGCAGTTACTCTTGGGGCGCCGGCACCGGGGAGCTGTTTTTT. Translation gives CASSYSWGAGTGELFF.

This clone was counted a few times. The CDR3 sequence is CASSFSGRAPETQYF. The CDR3 nucleotides read TGCGCCAGCAGCTTCAGCGGGAGAGCCCCAGAGACCCAGTACTTC. The chain joins TRBV5-1 to TRBJ2-5; 8 bases align to TRBD2. After removal of 2 bases from V and 4 bases from J, the junction contained 7 bases not matched to a gene. This CDR3 is 15 amino acids long. Germline V gene data show CDR1 as SGHRS and CDR2 as YFSETQ.

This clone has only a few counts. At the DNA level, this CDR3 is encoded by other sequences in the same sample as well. The CDR3 coding sequence is TGTGCCAGCAGTGGAGAGGGCATTCAGCCCCAGCATTTT. Encoded protein: CASSGEGIQPQHF. The J gene is TRBJ1-5, the V gene TRBV2; the D is unclear. In germline, CDR1 is SNHLY, CDR2 FYNNEI. CDR3 length equals 13 residues. The germline V and J ends were trimmed by 4 bases and 6 bases, with 10 bases remaining between them.